This T cell receptor beta chain was found in a study of blood T cell repertoires in COVID-19. The germline gives CDR1 GTSNPN, CDR2 SVGIG (reference sequence). This CDR3 contains 15 residues. V lost 5 bases, J lost 0 bases, and 4 bases stayed unmatched. Sequencing used immunoSEQ multiplex PCR; TCRdb keeps in-frame clones, though not all of them. Of fewer than 600,000 clones in the sample, roughly 90% were seen once. This TCR was sampled from a woman in her 40s who had recovered from COVID-19. The chain carries TRBV30 and TRBJ1-4; 9 bases are a match to TRBD1. The sequencing input was PBMCs or T cells enriched from blood (not recorded which). For the CDR3, the DNA is TGTGCCTGGGCAAGACAGGGGGCAACTAATGAAAAACTGTTTTTT. Translated, it gives CAWARQGATNEKLFF.